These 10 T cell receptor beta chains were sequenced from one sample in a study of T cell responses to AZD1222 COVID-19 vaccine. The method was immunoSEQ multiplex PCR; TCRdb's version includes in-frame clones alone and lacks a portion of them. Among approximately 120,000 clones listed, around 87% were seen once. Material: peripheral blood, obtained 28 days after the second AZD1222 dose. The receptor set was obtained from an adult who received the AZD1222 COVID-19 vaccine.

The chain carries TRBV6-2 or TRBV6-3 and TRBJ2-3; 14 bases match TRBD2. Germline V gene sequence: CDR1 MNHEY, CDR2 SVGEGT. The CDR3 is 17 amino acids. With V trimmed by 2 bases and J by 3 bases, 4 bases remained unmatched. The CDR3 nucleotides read TGTGCCAGCAGTTACGGGGGACTAGCGGGAGTAACAGATACGCAGTATTTT. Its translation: CASSYGGLAGVTDTQYF.

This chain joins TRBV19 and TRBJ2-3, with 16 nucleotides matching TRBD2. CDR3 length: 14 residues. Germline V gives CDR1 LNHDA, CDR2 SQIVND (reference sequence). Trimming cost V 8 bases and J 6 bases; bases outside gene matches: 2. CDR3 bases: TGTGCCAGTGGGACTAGCGGGAGGGCCGATACGCAGTATTTT. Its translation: CASGTSGRADTQYF.

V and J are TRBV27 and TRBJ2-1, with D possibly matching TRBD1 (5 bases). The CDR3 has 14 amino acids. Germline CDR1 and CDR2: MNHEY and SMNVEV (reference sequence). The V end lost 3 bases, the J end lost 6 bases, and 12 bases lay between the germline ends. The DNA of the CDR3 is TGTGCCAGCAGTTTGCCCGGCCAGGGCAATGAGCAGTTCTTC. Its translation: CASSLPGQGNEQFF.

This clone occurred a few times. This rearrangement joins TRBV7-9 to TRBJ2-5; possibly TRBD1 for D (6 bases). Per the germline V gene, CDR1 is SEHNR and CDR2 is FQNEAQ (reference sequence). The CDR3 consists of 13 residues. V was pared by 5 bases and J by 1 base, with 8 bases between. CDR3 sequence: CASSRTAQETQYF. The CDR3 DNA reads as TGTGCCAGCAGCAGGACAGCCCAAGAGACCCAGTACTTC.

The CDR3 DNA is TGTGCCAGCAGCTCGAGTGTACGGACTAAAGGCTACACCTTC. This translates into CASSSSVRTKGYTF. The J gene is TRBJ1-2, the V gene TRBV5-6; no clear D. Germline-derived CDR1 and CDR2 are SGHDT and YYEEEE. Trimming took 3 bases from V and 8 from J, leaving 17 bases between them. The length of the CDR3 is 14 residues.

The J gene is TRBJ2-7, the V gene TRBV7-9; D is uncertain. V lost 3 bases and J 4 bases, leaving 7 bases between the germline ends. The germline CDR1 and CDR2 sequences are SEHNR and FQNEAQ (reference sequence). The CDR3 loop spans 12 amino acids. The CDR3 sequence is CASSFGPYEQYF. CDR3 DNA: TGTGCCAGCAGCTTTGGGCCTTACGAGCAGTACTTC.

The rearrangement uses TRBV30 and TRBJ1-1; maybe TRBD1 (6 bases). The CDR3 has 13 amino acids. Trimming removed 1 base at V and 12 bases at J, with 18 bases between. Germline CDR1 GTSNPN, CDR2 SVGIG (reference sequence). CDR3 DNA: TGTGCCTGGAGTGGATATCGACAGGCTGGACCTTTCTTT. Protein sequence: CAWSGYRQAGPFF. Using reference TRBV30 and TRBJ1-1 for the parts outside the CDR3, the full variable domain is SQTIHQWPATLVQPVGSPLSLECTVEGTSNPNLYWYRQAAGRGLQLLFYSVGIGQISSEVPQNLSASRPQDRQFILSSKKLLLSDSGFYLCAWSGYRQAGPFFGQGTRLTVV.

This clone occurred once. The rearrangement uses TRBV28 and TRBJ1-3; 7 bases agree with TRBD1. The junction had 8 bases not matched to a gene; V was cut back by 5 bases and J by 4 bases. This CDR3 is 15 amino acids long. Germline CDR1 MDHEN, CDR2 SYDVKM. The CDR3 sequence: CASSPPGTAGNTIYF. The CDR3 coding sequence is TGTGCCAGCAGTCCGCCCGGGACAGCCGGAAACACCATATATTTT.

The CDR3 DNA reads as TGTGCCAGCAGTTTAAGGACGACAGCCTCCTCACATTACGAGCAGTACTTC. The encoded protein is CASSLRTTASSHYEQYF. The genes are TRBV27 and TRBJ2-7; the D gene is possibly TRBD1 (5 bases). Germline V gene lookup returns CDR1 MNHEY and CDR2 SMNVEV (reference sequence). Trimming cost V 2 bases and J 4 bases, with 21 bases left between them. The CDR3 spans 17 residues.

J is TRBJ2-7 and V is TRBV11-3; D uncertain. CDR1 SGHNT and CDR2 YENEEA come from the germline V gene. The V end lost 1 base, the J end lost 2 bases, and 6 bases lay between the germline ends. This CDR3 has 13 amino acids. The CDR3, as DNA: TGTGCCAGCAGCTTAGGTGCCACCTACGAGCAGTACTTC. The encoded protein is CASSLGATYEQYF. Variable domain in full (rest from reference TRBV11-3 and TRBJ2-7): EAGVVQSPRYKIIEKKQPVAFWCNPISGHNTLYWYLQNLGQGPELLIRYENEEAVDDSQLPKDRFSAERLKGVDSTLKIQPAELGDSAVYLCASSLGATYEQYFGPGTRLTVT.